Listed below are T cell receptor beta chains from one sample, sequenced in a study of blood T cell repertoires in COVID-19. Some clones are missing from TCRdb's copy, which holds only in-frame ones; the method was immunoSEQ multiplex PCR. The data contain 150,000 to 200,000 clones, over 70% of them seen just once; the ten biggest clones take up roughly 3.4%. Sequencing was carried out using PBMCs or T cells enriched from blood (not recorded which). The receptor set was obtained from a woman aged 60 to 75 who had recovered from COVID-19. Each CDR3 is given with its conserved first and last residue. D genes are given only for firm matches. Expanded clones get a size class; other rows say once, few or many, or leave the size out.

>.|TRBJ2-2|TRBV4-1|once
CASSEGNRRSNTGELFF
TGCGCCAGCAGCGAAGGAAACAGGCGCTCGAACACCGGGGAGCTGTTTTTT
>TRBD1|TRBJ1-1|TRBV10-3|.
CAINQGGNTEAFF
TGTGCCATCAATCAGGGGGGGAACACTGAAGCTTTCTTT
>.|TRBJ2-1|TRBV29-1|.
CSVVGQSRSYNEQFF
TGCAGCGTGGTGGGACAATCCCGCTCCTACAATGAGCAGTTCTTC
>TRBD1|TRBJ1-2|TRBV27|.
CASRGDRSNYGYTF
TGTGCCAGCAGGGGGGACAGATCTAACTATGGCTACACCTTC
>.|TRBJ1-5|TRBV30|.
CAWSVGFSNQPQHF
TGTGCCTGGAGTGTCGGGTTTAGCAATCAGCCCCAGCATTTT
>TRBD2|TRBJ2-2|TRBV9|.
CASSASGGVMLFF
TGTGCCAGCAGCGCTAGCGGGGGGGTAATGTTGTTTTTT
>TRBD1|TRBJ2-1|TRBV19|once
CASKGTGLNEQFF
TGTGCCAGTAAAGGGACAGGGTTAAATGAGCAGTTCTTC
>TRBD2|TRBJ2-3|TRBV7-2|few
CASSLTSGGADTQYF
TGTGCCAGCAGCTTGACTAGCGGGGGGGCAGATACGCAGTATTTT
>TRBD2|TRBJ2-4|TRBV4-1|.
CASSSGGEGYIQYF
TGCGCCAGCAGCAGCGGGGGGGAAGGTTACATTCAGTACTTC
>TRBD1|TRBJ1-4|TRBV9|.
CASSVLSGQGYEANEKLFF
TGTGCCAGCAGCGTATTGTCCGGACAGGGGTATGAAGCTAATGAAAAACTGTTTTTT
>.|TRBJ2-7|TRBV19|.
CASSIGGHEQYF
TGTGCCAGTAGTATCGGCGGCCACGAGCAGTACTTC
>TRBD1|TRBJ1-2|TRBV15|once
CATSRGTGLNYGYTF
TGTGCCACCAGCAGGGGGACAGGGCTTAACTATGGCTACACCTTC
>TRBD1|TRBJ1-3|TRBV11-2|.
CASSPGTGGNTIYF
TGTGCCAGCAGCCCCGGGACAGGTGGAAACACCATATATTTT
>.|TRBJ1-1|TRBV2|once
CASNSIAEAFF
TGTGCCAGCAATTCTATCGCTGAAGCTTTCTTT
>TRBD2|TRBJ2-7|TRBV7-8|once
CASSPRGGYEQYF
TGTGCCAGCAGCCCCCGGGGGGGCTACGAGCAGTACTTC
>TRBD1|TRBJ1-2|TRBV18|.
CASSPRNLARQGTF
TGTGCCAGCTCACCCCGAAACCTAGCGCGACAGGGGACCTTC
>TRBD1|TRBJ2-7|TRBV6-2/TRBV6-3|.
CASSSRDRGHEQYF
TGTGCCAGCAGTTCCCGGGACAGGGGACACGAGCAGTACTTC
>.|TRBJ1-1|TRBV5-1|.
CASSSSGVNAEAFF
TGCGCCAGCAGCTCGTCGGGGGTTAACGCTGAAGCTTTCTTT
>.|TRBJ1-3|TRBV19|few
CASTLRGARNTIYF
TGTGCCAGTACCCTACGGGGGGCCAGAAACACCATATATTTT
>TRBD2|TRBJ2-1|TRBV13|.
CASSPTSGAGNEQFF
TGTGCCAGCAGCCCCACTAGCGGGGCTGGTAATGAGCAGTTCTTC
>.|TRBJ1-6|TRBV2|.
CASSAEGVISPLHF
TGTGCCAGCAGTGCCGAAGGGGTTATCTCACCCCTCCACTTT
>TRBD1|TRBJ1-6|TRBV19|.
CASSDRVGSPLHF
TGTGCCAGTAGTGACAGGGTCGGGTCACCCCTCCACTTT
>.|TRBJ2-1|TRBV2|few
CASSPQGGSYNEQFF
TGTGCCAGCAGTCCGCAGGGGGGCTCCTACAATGAGCAGTTCTTC
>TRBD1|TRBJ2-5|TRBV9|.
CASSTQGAGETQYF
TGTGCCAGCAGCACCCAGGGGGCGGGGGAGACCCAGTACTTC
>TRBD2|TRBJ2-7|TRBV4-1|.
CASSQVLGTSGSYEQYF
TGCGCCAGCAGCCAAGTGCTTGGGACTAGCGGGTCCTACGAGCAGTACTTC
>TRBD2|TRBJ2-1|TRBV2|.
CASSDGGLAELYNEQFF
TGTGCCAGCAGTGATGGTGGACTAGCGGAATTATACAATGAGCAGTTCTTC
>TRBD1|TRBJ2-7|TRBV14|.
CASSQRDRGAYEQYF
TGTGCCAGCAGCCAACGGGACAGGGGGGCCTACGAGCAGTACTTC
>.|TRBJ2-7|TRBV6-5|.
CASSYSKDRYEQYF
TGTGCCAGCAGTTACTCCAAAGACAGATACGAGCAGTACTTC
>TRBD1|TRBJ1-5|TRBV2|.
CASSEGQGANQPQHF
TGTGCCAGCAGTGAAGGACAGGGGGCAAATCAGCCCCAGCATTTT
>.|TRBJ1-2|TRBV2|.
CASSGSQGRRGYTF
TGTGCCAGCAGTGGTTCCCAGGGGCGAAGAGGCTACACCTTC
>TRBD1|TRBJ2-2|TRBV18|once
CASSTRQGADTGELFF
TGTGCCAGCTCAACCCGACAGGGGGCGGACACCGGGGAGCTGTTTTTT
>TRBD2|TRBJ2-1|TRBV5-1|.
CASSLGLASGRAYNEQFF
TGCGCCAGCAGCTTGGGGCTGGCTAGCGGGAGGGCCTACAATGAGCAGTTCTTC
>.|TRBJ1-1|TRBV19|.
CASSRTENTEAFF
TGTGCCAGTAGCCGGACAGAGAACACTGAAGCTTTCTTT
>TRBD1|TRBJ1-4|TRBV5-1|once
CASSFGQGGEKLFF
TGCGCCAGCAGCTTCGGACAGGGGGGTGAAAAACTGTTTTTT
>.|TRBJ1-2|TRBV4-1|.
CASSQANGGMSDFYGYTF
TGCGCCAGCAGCCAAGCGAACGGCGGGATGTCGGACTTTTATGGCTACACCTTC
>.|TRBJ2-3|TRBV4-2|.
CASSQASDSYTQYF
TGTGCCAGCAGCCAAGCGTCGGACTCGTATACGCAGTATTTT
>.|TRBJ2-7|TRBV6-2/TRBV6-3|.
CASSYPGAYEQYF
TGTGCCAGCAGTTACCCGGGGGCCTACGAGCAGTACTTC
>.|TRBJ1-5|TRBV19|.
CASSMGQGNQPQHF
TGTGCCAGTAGTATGGGTCAGGGGAATCAGCCCCAGCATTTT
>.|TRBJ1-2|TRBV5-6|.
CASSLGQLNYGYTF
TGTGCCAGCAGCTTGGGACAGCTCAACTATGGCTACACCTTC
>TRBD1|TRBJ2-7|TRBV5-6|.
CASSLAGGTGAYEQYF
TGTGCCAGCAGCTTGGCCGGCGGGACAGGGGCCTACGAGCAGTACTTC
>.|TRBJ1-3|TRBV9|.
CASSATTGFSGNTIYF
TGTGCCAGCAGCGCGACTACAGGGTTCTCTGGAAACACCATATATTTT
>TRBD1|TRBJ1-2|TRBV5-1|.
CASSLSGGGNYGYTF
TGCGCCAGCAGCTTGAGTGGAGGGGGCAACTATGGCTACACCTTC
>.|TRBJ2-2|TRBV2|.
CASSGGRFSTGELFF
TGTGCCAGCAGTGGGGGGCGGTTTAGCACCGGGGAGCTGTTTTTT
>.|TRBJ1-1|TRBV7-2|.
CASSLGQLNTEAFF
TGTGCCAGCAGCTTAGGACAGCTGAACACTGAAGCTTTCTTT
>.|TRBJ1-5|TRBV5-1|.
CASSLTGPPQPQHF
TGCGCCAGCAGCTTGACAGGGCCTCCTCAGCCCCAGCATTTT
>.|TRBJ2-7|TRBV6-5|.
CASSSSSLYEQYF
TGTGCCAGCAGTTCGTCTTCTCTTTACGAGCAGTACTTC
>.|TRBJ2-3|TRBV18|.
CASSLTRGTDTQYF
TGTGCCAGCTCACTGACGCGGGGCACGGATACGCAGTATTTT
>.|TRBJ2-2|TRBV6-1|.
CASSERRGPNGGELFF
TGTGCCAGCAGTGAAAGGCGGGGGCCGAACGGCGGGGAGCTGTTTTTT
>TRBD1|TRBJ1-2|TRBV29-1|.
CSVDRAFYGYTF
TGCAGCGTGGACAGGGCGTTCTATGGCTACACCTTC
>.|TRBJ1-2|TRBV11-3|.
CASSEPSTGIFGYTF
TGTGCCAGCAGCGAACCCTCAACAGGGATTTTCGGCTACACCTTC
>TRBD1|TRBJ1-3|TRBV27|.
CASSDRGSYSGNTIYF
TGTGCCAGCAGTGACAGGGGCAGCTACTCTGGAAACACCATATATTTT
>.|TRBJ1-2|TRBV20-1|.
CSAIGLGYTF
TGCAGTGCTATTGGGCTAGGCTACACCTTC